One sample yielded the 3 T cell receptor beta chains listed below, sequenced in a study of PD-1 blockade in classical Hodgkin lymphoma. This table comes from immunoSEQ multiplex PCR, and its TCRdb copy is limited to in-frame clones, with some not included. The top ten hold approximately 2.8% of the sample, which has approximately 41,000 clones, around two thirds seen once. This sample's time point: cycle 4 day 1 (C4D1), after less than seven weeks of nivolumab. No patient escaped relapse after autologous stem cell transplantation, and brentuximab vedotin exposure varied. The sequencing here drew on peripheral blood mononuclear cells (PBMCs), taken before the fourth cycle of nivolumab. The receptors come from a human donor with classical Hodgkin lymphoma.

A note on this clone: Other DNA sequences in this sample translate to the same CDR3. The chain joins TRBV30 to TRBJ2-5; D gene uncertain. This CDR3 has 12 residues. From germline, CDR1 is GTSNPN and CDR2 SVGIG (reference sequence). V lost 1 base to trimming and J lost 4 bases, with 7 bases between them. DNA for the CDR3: TGTGCCTGGAGTGGGGGTGCAGAGACCCAGTACTTC. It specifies CAWSGGAETQYF.

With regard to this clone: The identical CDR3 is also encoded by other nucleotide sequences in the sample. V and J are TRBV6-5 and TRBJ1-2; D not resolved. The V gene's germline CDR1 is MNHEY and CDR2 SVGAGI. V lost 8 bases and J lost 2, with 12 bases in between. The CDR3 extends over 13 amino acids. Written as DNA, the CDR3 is TGTGCCAGCTCTAAAGGGCCAAACTATGGCTACACCTTC. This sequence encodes CASSKGPNYGYTF.

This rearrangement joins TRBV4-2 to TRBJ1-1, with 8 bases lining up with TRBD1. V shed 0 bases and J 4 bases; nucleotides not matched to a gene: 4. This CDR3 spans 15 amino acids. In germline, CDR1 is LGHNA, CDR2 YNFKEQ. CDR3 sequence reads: CASSQERQGTTEAFF. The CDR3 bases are TGTGCCAGCAGCCAAGAAAGACAGGGGACCACTGAAGCTTTCTTT.